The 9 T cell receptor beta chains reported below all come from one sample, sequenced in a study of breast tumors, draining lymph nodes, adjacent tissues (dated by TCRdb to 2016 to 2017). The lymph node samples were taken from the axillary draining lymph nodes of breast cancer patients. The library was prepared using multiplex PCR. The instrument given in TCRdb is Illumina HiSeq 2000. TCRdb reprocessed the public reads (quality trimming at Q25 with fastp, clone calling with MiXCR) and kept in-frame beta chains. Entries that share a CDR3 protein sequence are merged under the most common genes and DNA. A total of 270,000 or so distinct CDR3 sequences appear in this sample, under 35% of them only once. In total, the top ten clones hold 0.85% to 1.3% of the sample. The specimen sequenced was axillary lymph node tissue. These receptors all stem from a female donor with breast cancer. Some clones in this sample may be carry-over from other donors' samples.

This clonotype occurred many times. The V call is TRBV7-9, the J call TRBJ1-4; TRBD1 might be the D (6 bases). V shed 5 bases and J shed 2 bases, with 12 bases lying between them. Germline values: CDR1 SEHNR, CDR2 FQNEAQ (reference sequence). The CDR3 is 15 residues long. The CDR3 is CASSPTGSTNEKLFF. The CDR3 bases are TGTGCCAGCAGCCCTACAGGGTCCACTAATGAAAAACTGTTTTTT.

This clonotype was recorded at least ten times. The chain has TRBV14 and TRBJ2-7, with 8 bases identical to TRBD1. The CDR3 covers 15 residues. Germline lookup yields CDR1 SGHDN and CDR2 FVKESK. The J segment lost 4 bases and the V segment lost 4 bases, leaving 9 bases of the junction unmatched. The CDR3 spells CASSRSRTGRYEQYF. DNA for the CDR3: TGTGCCAGCAGCCGCTCGAGGACAGGGAGGTACGAGCAGTACTTC.

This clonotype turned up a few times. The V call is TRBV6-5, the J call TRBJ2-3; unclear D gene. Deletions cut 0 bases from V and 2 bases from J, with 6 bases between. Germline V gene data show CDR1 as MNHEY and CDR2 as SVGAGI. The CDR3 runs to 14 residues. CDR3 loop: CASSYSWATDTQYF. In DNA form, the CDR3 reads TGTGCCAGCAGTTACTCCTGGGCCACAGATACGCAGTATTTT.

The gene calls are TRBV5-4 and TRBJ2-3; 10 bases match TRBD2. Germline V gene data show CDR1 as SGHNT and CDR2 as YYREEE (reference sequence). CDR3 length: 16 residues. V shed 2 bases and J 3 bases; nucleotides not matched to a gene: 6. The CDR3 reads CASSFGTSVDTDTQYF. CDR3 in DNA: TGTGCCAGCAGCTTTGGGACTAGCGTCGATACAGATACGCAGTATTTT.

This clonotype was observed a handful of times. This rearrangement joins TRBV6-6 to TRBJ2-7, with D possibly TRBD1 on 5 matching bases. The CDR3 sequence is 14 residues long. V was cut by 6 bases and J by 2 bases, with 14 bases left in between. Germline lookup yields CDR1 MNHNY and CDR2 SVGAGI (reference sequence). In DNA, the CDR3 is TGTGCCAGCAGCCCGGTCCAGGGCCCCTACGAGCAGTACTTC. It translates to CASSPVQGPYEQYF.

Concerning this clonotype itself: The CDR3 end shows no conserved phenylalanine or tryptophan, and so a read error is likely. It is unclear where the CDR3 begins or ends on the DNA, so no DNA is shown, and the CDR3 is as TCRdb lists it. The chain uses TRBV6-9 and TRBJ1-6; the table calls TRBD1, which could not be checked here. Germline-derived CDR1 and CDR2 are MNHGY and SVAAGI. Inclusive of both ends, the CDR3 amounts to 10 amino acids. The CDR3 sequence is CASSHPQDTP.

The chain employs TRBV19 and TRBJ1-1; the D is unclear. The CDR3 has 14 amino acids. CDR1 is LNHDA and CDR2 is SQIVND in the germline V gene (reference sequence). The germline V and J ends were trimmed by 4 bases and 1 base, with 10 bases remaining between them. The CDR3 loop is CASSRSGGNTEAFF. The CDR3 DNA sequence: TGTGCCAGTAGTAGGTCAGGAGGGAACACTGAAGCTTTCTTT. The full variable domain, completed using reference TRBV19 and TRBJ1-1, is DGGITQSPKYLFRKEGQNVTLSCEQNLNHDAMYWYRQDPGQGLRLIYYSQIVNDFQKGDIAEGYSVSREKKESFPLTVTSAQKNPTAFYLCASSRSGGNTEAFFGQGTRLTVV.

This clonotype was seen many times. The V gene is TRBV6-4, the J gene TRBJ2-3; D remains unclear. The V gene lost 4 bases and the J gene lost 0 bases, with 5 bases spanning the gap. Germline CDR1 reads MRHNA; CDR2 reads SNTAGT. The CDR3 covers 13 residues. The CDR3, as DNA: TGTGCCAGCAGTGCCAGCAGCACAGATACGCAGTATTTT. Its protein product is CASSASSTDTQYF.

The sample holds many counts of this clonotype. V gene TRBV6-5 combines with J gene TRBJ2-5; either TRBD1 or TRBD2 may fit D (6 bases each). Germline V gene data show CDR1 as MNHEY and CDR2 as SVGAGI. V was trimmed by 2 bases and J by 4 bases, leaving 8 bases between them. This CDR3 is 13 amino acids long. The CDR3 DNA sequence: TGTGCCAGCAGTTACGGAGGGGGAGAGACCCAGTACTTC. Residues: CASSYGGGETQYF.